Each of the 17 T cell receptor beta chains below was sequenced from the same sample in a study of long-term antiretroviral therapy in people with HIV. Researchers ran immunoSEQ v3.0 at survey level. Data came from immunoSEQ multiplex PCR; TCRdb stores just in-frame clones and leaves some out. The repertoire holds 15,000 or so clones, with about 80% as singletons. The sequencing here drew on unsorted PBMCs, taken 0.3 years before starting antiretroviral therapy. Receptors were obtained from a man in his fifties or sixties with HIV.

With respect to this clone: The same CDR3 also results from other DNA sequences found in this sample. V and J are TRBV6-4 and TRBJ1-2, with TRBD1 as a possible D gene (5 bases). The CDR3 runs 13 residues. V was cut by 2 bases and J by 5 bases, with 9 bases left in between. Germline values: CDR1 MRHNA, CDR2 SNTAGT. The CDR3 DNA sequence: TGTGCCAGCAGTGACGAGGGGTTTTATGGCTACACCTTC. This encodes CASSDEGFYGYTF.

The rearrangement uses TRBV5-4 and TRBJ2-1, with 8 bases fitting TRBD1. Trimming at V came to 3 bases and at J to 6 bases, leaving 8 bases not matched to a gene. Germline-derived CDR1 and CDR2 are SGHNT and YYREEE (reference sequence). CDR3 size: 15 residues. CDR3 residues: CASSSGGLGVNEQFF. In nucleotides, the CDR3 is TGTGCCAGCAGCTCAGGGGGCTTAGGGGTCAATGAGCAGTTCTTC.

The gene calls are TRBV6-6 and TRBJ1-4; the D gene is possibly TRBD1 (6 bases). CDR1 MNHNY and CDR2 SVGAGI come from the germline V gene (reference sequence). The CDR3 loop spans 13 amino acids. V shed 5 bases and J shed 8 bases, with 12 bases lying between them. The CDR3 reads CASSDRGREKLFF. CDR3 coding DNA: TGTGCCAGCAGTGATAGGGGGAGGGAAAAACTGTTTTTT.

This clone was counted once. The gene calls are TRBV11-3 and TRBJ2-1; D is unclear. Trimming stripped 4 bases from V and 8 bases from J, with 21 bases between. The CDR3 has 16 amino acids. Per germline, CDR1 SGHNT and CDR2 YENEEA. This CDR3 reads CASSSPSHGIGHEQFF. CDR3 nucleotides: TGTGCCAGCAGCTCACCCTCCCACGGTATAGGACATGAGCAGTTCTTC.

The chain joins TRBV19 to TRBJ2-3; TRBD2 matches at 9 bases. V lost 5 bases to trimming and J lost 4 bases; unmatched junction nucleotides: 4. The CDR3 contains 14 residues. Germline-derived CDR1 and CDR2 are LNHDA and SQIVND (reference sequence). The CDR3 here is CASSPGLAPDTQYF. The CDR3 DNA reads as TGTGCCAGTAGTCCGGGACTAGCTCCAGATACGCAGTATTTT.

This sequence joins TRBV6-6 and TRBJ2-7, with D tentatively TRBD1 (6 bases). V shed 5 bases and J shed 1 base, with 12 bases lying between them. Germline values: CDR1 MNHNY, CDR2 SVGAGI (reference sequence). The CDR3 totals 14 residues. The CDR3 loop is CASSPGHLSYEQYF. In nucleotides, the CDR3 is TGTGCCAGCAGTCCGGGACACCTTTCCTACGAGCAGTACTTC.

The chain recombines TRBV28 with TRBJ1-5, with unresolved D. The ends were cut back, 6 bases at V and 13 bases at J, with 16 bases in the middle. The CDR3 spans 12 residues. Germline CDR1 MDHEN, CDR2 SYDVKM. CDR3 sequence reads: CASRGIASTQHF. In nucleotides, the CDR3 is TGTGCCAGCAGAGGAATAGCCTCAACTCAGCATTTT. Combining the CDR3 with reference TRBV28 and TRBJ1-5 gives the whole variable domain DVKVTQSSRYLVKRTGEKVFLECVQDMDHENMFWYRQDPGLGLRLIYFSYDVKMKEKGDIPEGYSVSREKKERFSLILESASTNQTSMYLCASRGIASTQHFGDGTRLSIL.

The chain recombines TRBV4-1 with TRBJ2-1; 7 bases align to TRBD2. The CDR3 is 19 amino acids. The germline V gene encodes CDR1 MGHRA and CDR2 YSYEKL. V dropped 0 bases and J dropped 8; count of bases not matched to a gene: 19. DNA of the CDR3: TGCGCCAGCAGCCAAGAATGGCAAGGGGACCTAGCGGACTTCCATGAGCAGTTCTTC. It translates to CASSQEWQGDLADFHEQFF.

The rearrangement links TRBV30 to TRBJ1-2, with D hard to call. Germline-derived CDR1 and CDR2 are GTSNPN and SVGIG (reference sequence). The V end lost 0 bases, the J end lost 4 bases, and 6 bases lay between the germline ends. The CDR3 is made up of 12 amino acids. CDR3 region: CAWSVSFYGYTF. In nucleotides, the CDR3 is TGTGCCTGGAGTGTATCCTTCTATGGCTACACCTTC.

The chain employs TRBV6-1 and TRBJ1-1; no clear D gene. With 2 bases removed from V and 6 bases from J, the gap between germline ends came to 13 bases. The germline V gene encodes CDR1 MNHNS and CDR2 SASEGT. The CDR3 is 14 residues long. CDR3 nucleotide sequence: TGTGCCAGCAGTGAAATGCCAGTCGGGGCTGAAGCTTTCTTT. The encoded protein is CASSEMPVGAEAFF.

The V call is TRBV5-6, the J call TRBJ2-7; 7 bases line up with TRBD1. The germline V gene has CDR1 SGHDT and CDR2 YYEEEE. The ends lost 4 bases at V and 5 bases at J; junction bases unmatched: 18. The CDR3 runs 17 residues. CDR3 nucleotides: TGTGCCAGCAGCGCACAGACAGGGTTTTATGCATCCCACGAGCAGTACTTC. Protein product: CASSAQTGFYASHEQYF.

This clone was detected only a few times. The chain has TRBV7-9 and TRBJ1-3, with a weak D call TRBD1 (6 bases). The V gene lost 8 bases and the J gene lost 2 bases, with 16 bases spanning the gap. Germline CDR1 reads SEHNR; CDR2 reads FQNEAQ (reference sequence). The CDR3 is 15 residues long. The chain's CDR3 is CASGSGGLTGNTIYF. In DNA form, the CDR3 reads TGTGCCAGCGGATCCGGGGGCCTAACTGGAAACACCATATATTTT.

The genes are TRBV4-3 and TRBJ1-2, with a possible D match to TRBD1 (5 bases). Trimming took off 9 bases at V and 4 bases at J, with 15 bases between the two ends. Germline assignment: CDR1 LGHNA and CDR2 YSLEER. The CDR3 extends over 13 amino acids. The CDR3 DNA follows: TGCGCCAGTTCAGCCGGGACGGTCTATGGCTACACCTTC. It translates to CASSAGTVYGYTF.

The chain is built from TRBV5-4 and TRBJ2-1; 7 bases fit TRBD2. The V gene end was trimmed by 6 bases and the J gene end by 6 bases; junction bases not matched to a gene: 3. Germline assignment: CDR1 SGHNT and CDR2 YYREEE (reference sequence). The CDR3 sequence is 12 residues long. The CDR3 is CASKGLSNEQFF. The CDR3 DNA follows: TGTGCCAGCAAGGGACTATCCAATGAGCAGTTCTTC.

The table lists this clone with a few counts. V gene TRBV10-3 combines with J gene TRBJ1-1; 10 positions match TRBD1. Trimming took 6 bases from V and 7 from J; bases not matched to a gene: 5. CDR1 and CDR2 from the germline V gene are ENHRY and SYGVKD. The CDR3 runs to 13 residues. The CDR3, as DNA: TGTGCCATCAGCGACGGACAGGGGGGTGAAGCTTTCTTT. It specifies CAISDGQGGEAFF.

The chain joins TRBV11-3 to TRBJ2-2; 12 nucleotides agree with TRBD2. Trimming took 3 bases from V and 13 from J; bases not matched to a gene: 3. This CDR3 spans 13 amino acids. Germline CDR1 reads SGHNT; CDR2 reads YENEEA. The CDR3 coding sequence is TGTGCCAGCAGCTTTGGACTAGCGGGAAGGCTGTTTTTT. It yields the protein CASSFGLAGRLFF.

The chain is built from TRBV13 and TRBJ2-2; unclear D gene. CDR3 length: 13 amino acids. Germline CDR1 PRHDT, CDR2 FYEKMQ (reference sequence). Trimming took off 1 base at V and 5 bases at J, with 5 bases between the two ends. As DNA, the CDR3 is TGTGCCAGCAGCTTAGTCCAGACCGGGGAGCTGTTTTTT. The encoded protein is CASSLVQTGELFF.